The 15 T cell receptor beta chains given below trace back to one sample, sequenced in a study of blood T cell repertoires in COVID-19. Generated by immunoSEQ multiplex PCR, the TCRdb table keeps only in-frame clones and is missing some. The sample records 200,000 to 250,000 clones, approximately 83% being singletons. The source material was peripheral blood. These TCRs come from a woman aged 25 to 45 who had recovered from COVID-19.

CDR3 residues: CASSVLGSDYGYTF. CDR3 nucleotide sequence: TGTGCCAGCAGCGTATTGGGGAGTGACTATGGCTACACCTTC. The chain couples TRBV9 to TRBJ1-2; D gene uncertain. V lost 1 base and J 3 bases, leaving 10 bases between the germline ends. The CDR3 is 14 residues long. Germline lookup yields CDR1 SGDLS and CDR2 YYNGEE.

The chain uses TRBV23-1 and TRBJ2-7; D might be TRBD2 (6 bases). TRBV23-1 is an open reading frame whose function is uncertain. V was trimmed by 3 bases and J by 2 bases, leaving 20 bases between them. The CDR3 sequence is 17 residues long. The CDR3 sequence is CASSQDLRRGLTYEQYF. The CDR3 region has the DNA TGCGCCAGCAGTCAGGACCTCAGGAGGGGCCTAACCTACGAGCAGTACTTC.

The CDR3 protein is CASSIGRVPGNTIYF. CDR3 coding DNA: TGTGCCAGTAGTATCGGCAGGGTTCCTGGAAACACCATATATTTT. This chain uses TRBV19 with TRBJ1-3; perhaps TRBD1 as D (5 bases). Trimming took 3 bases from V and 2 from J, leaving 11 bases between them. This CDR3 has 15 residues. Germline CDR1 LNHDA, CDR2 SQIVND (reference sequence).

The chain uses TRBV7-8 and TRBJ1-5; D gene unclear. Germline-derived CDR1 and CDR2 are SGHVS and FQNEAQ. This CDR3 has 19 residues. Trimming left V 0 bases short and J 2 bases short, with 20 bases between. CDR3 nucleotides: TGTGCCAGCAGCTTAGCCGCATCGTTGGAAAGCGTGGGCAATCAGCCCCAGCATTTT. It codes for CASSLAASLESVGNQPQHF. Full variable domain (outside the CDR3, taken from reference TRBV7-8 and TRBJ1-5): GAGVSQSPRYKVAKRGQDVALRCDPISGHVSLFWYQQALGQGPEFLTYFQNEAQLDKSGLPSDRFFAERPEGSVSTLKIQRTQQEDSAVYLCASSLAASLESVGNQPQHFGDGTRLSIL.

The CDR3: CASSQRTSGATYNEQFF. DNA of the CDR3: TGCGCCAGCAGCCAACGGACTAGCGGGGCTACCTACAATGAGCAGTTCTTC. The chain combines TRBV5-1 with TRBJ2-1; 12 bases agree with TRBD2. V lost 4 bases and J lost 2; bases outside the gene matches: 7. Germline-derived CDR1 and CDR2 are SGHRS and YFSETQ. CDR3 length: 17 residues.

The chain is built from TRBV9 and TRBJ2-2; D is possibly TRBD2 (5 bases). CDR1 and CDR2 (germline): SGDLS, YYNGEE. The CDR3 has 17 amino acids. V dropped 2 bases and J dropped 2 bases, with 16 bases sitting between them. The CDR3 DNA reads TGTGCCAGCAGCGTGAGTGCCAGCGGCGTTAACACCGGGGAGCTGTTTTTT. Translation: CASSVSASGVNTGELFF. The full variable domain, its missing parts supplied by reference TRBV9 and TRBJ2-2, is DSGVTQTPKHLITATGQRVTLRCSPRSGDLSVYWYQQSLDQGLQFLIQYYNGEERAKGNILERFSAQQFPDLHSELNLSSLELGDSALYFCASSVSASGVNTGELFFGEGSRLTVL.

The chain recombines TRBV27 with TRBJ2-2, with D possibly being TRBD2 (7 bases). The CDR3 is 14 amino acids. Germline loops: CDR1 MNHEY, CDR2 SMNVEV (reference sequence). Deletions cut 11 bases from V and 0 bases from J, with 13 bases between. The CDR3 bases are TGTGCCGCGGGGGCGCATACGAACACCGGGGAGCTGTTTTTT. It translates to CAAGAHTNTGELFF.

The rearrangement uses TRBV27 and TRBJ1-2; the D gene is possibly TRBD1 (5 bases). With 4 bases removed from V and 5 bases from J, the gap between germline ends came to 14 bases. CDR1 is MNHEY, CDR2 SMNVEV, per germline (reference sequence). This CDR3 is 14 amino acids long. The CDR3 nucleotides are TGTGCCAGCAGTTCCCTTGACAGAGTTTATGGCTACACCTTC. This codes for CASSSLDRVYGYTF.

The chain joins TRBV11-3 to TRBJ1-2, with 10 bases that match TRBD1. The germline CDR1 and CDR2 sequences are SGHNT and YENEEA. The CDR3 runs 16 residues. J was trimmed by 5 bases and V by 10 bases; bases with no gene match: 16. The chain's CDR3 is CAMIRDRGLLGYGYTF. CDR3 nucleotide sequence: TGTGCCATGATCCGGGACAGGGGATTACTTGGGTATGGCTACACCTTC.

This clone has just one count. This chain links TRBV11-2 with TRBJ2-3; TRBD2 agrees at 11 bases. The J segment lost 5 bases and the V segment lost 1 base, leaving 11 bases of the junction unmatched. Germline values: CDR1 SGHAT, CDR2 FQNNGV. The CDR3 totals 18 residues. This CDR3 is CASSLVLRSGGAIDTQYF. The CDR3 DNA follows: TGTGCCAGCAGCTTAGTCCTCCGTAGCGGGGGGGCAATAGATACGCAGTATTTT.

DNA for the CDR3: TGTGCCAGCAGCCCGAACATCCTCGGGGCCCTCCACTTT. Protein product: CASSPNILGALHF. The J gene is TRBJ1-6, the V gene TRBV6-5; D unclear. Germline CDR1 MNHEY, CDR2 SVGAGI. The germline V and J ends were trimmed by 6 bases and 14 bases, with 17 bases remaining between them. This CDR3 has 13 residues.

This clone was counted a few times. In nucleotides, the CDR3 is TGTGCCACGAGGGAATTCGGCCGCGAAAAACTGTTTTTT. Translating it yields CATREFGREKLFF. This chain uses TRBV15 with TRBJ1-4; D remains unclear. Germline V gene lookup returns CDR1 LNHNV and CDR2 YYDKDF (reference sequence). V shed 9 bases and J shed 8 bases, with 16 bases lying between them. The length of the CDR3 is 13 residues. Variable domain in full (rest from reference TRBV15 and TRBJ1-4): DAMVIQNPRYQVTQFGKPVTLSCSQTLNHNVMYWYQQKSSQAPKLLFHYYDKDFNNEADTPDNFQSRRPNTSFCFLDIRSPGLGDTAMYLCATREFGREKLFFGSGTQLSVL.

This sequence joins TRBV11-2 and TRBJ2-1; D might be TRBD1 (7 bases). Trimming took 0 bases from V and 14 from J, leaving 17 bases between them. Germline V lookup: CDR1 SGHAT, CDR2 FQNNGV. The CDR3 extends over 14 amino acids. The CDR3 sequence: CASSLEPFDREEFF. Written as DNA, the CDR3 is TGTGCCAGCAGCTTAGAACCATTCGACAGGGAGGAGTTCTTC.

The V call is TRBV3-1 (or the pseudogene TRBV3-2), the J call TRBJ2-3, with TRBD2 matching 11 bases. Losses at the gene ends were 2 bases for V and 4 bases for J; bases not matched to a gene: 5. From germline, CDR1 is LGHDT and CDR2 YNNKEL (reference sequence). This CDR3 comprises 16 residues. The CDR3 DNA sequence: TGTGCCAGCAGCCAAAAGCTAGCGGGGGGCCCAGATACGCAGTATTTT. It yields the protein CASSQKLAGGPDTQYF.

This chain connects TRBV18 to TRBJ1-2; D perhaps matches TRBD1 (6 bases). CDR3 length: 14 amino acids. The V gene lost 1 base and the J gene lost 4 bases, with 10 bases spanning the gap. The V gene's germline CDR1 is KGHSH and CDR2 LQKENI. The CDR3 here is CASSPQWGPYGYTF. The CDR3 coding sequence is TGTGCCAGCTCACCACAGTGGGGGCCCTATGGCTACACCTTC.